The 26 T cell receptor beta chains given below trace back to one sample, sequenced in a study of T cells in Graves' hyperthyroidism and ophthalmopathy. There were TCR beta CDR3 regions amplified from RNA transcripts. A first-round RT-PCR of the TCR CDR3 used the HTBI primer set. TCRdb ran MiXCR on the multiplex PCR reads and lists one entry per CDR3 protein. The table records approximately 400,000 distinct CDR3 sequences, more than 20% of them present only once. Specimen: blood. The receptors originated from a man aged 50 to 60 with Graves' hyperthyroidism.

CDR3 nucleotide sequence: TGTGCACGGACTAGCGTTTACTACAATGAGCAGTTCTTC. Amino acids: CARTSVYYNEQFF. V and J are TRBV27 and TRBJ2-1; 9 bases are shared with TRBD2. This CDR3 spans 13 amino acids. Per the germline V gene, CDR1 is MNHEY and CDR2 is SMNVEV (reference sequence).

In this sample, this clonotype turned up a few times. The chain links TRBV2 to TRBJ2-2, with unresolved D. CDR3 size: 15 residues. Per the germline V gene, CDR1 is SNHLY and CDR2 is FYNNEI. V was pared by 6 bases and J by 0 bases, with 11 bases between. CDR3 sequence (DNA): TGTGCCAGCAGCGTCGGGCTCGCGAACACCGGGGAGCTGTTTTTT. It specifies CASSVGLANTGELFF.

The V gene is TRBV15, the J gene TRBJ2-2; no definite D call. Per the germline V gene, CDR1 is LNHNV and CDR2 is YYDKDF (reference sequence). This CDR3 has 13 amino acids. V was shortened by 0 bases and J by 5 bases, with 4 bases between the two germline ends. In DNA form, the CDR3 reads TGTGCCACCAGCAGAGATCGGACCGGGGAGCTGTTTTTT. Its protein is CATSRDRTGELFF.

As DNA, the CDR3 is TGTGCCACCGAGGGGGGCTTTTCGCAGTATTTT. This codes for CATEGGFSQYF. This rearrangement joins TRBV24-1 to TRBJ2-3; D possibly uses TRBD1 or TRBD2 (6 bases each). Trimming pared 9 bases from V and 10 bases from J, leaving 13 bases between. The CDR3 is made up of 11 amino acids. CDR1 is KGHDR and CDR2 is SFDVKD in the germline V gene.

The chain joins TRBV24-1 to TRBJ2-2; either TRBD1 or TRBD2 may fit D (5 bases each). The CDR3 has 16 amino acids. Looked up from germline, CDR1 is KGHDR and CDR2 is SFDVKD. V was shortened by 8 bases and J by 4 bases, with 19 bases between the two germline ends. The CDR3 loop reads CATTALYGDLTGELFF. The DNA for the CDR3 is TGTGCCACCACTGCTTTGTATGGGGACCTCACCGGGGAGCTGTTTTTT.

The J gene is TRBJ1-2, the V gene TRBV7-3; tentative D call: TRBD1 (5 bases). Per the germline V gene, CDR1 is SGHTA and CDR2 is FQGTGA. This CDR3 spans 15 amino acids. V lost 1 base and J lost 8, with 17 bases in between. Written as DNA, the CDR3 is TGTGCCAGCAGCTTAAATGGCAGGGATGATGAAGGCTACACCTTC. Its translation: CASSLNGRDDEGYTF.

This rearrangement joins TRBV10-3 to TRBJ2-7; no reliable D call. Per the germline V gene, CDR1 is ENHRY and CDR2 is SYGVKD. V was clipped by 10 bases and J by 5 bases, with 18 bases between them. The CDR3 spans 13 residues. The CDR3 is CATSRHSPDEQYF. The DNA for the CDR3 is TGTGCCACTTCCCGACACTCCCCGGACGAGCAGTACTTC.

This clonotype turned up a few times. The chain recombines TRBV7-3 with TRBJ1-6, with a tentative D call TRBD1 (6 bases). Trimming removed 6 bases from V and 9 bases from J, with 12 bases in between. This CDR3 contains 13 residues. Germline V CDR1 and CDR2: SGHTA, FQGTGA. The CDR3 loop is CASSQYRASPLHF. The CDR3 DNA reads as TGTGCCAGCAGTCAGTACAGGGCTTCACCCCTCCACTTT. Drawing the rest from reference TRBV7-3 and TRBJ1-6, the complete variable domain is GAGVSQTPSNKVTEKGKYVELRCDPISGHTALYWYRQSLGQGPEFLIYFQGTGAADDSGLPNDRFFAVRPEGSVSTLKIQRTERGDSAVYLCASSQYRASPLHFGNGTRLTVT.

V is TRBV30 and J is TRBJ2-7; 9 bases are a match to TRBD1. V shed 3 bases and J 0 bases; nucleotides not matched to a gene: 9. This CDR3 comprises 16 residues. Per the germline V gene, CDR1 is GTSNPN and CDR2 is SVGIG (reference sequence). The CDR3 sequence is CAWRNTGGYNSYEQYF. In DNA, the CDR3 is TGTGCCTGGAGAAACACAGGGGGCTATAACTCCTACGAGCAGTACTTC.

This clonotype was observed a handful of times. The V and J genes are TRBV11-3 and TRBJ1-1; perhaps TRBD1 as D (5 bases). The length of the CDR3 is 13 residues. Germline values: CDR1 SGHNT, CDR2 YENEEA. Trimming cost V 5 bases and J 5 bases, with 12 bases left between them. CDR3 loop: CASSAGLFTEAFF. The DNA for the CDR3 is TGTGCCAGCAGCGCAGGGCTTTTTACTGAAGCTTTCTTT.

The genes are TRBV20-1 and TRBJ1-2; D perhaps matches TRBD1 (6 bases). V lost 1 base to trimming and J lost 4 bases, with 7 bases between them. Germline V lookup: CDR1 DFQATT, CDR2 SNEGSKA (reference sequence). This CDR3 region has 12 residues. The CDR3 sequence is CSARAGVYGYTF. For the CDR3, the DNA is TGCAGTGCTAGAGCAGGGGTCTATGGCTACACCTTC.

This clonotype occurred many times. The chain joins TRBV10-3 to TRBJ2-7, with 12 bases matching TRBD2. The CDR3 length is 16 residues. V shed 2 bases and J 2 bases; nucleotides not matched to a gene: 4. Germline V CDR1 and CDR2: ENHRY, SYGVKD. The chain's CDR3 is CAISETLAGGPYEQYF. The CDR3 bases are TGTGCCATCAGTGAGACCCTAGCGGGAGGGCCCTACGAGCAGTACTTC.

Many counts were recorded for this clonotype. V gene TRBV12-3 or TRBV12-4 combines with J gene TRBJ2-3; D possibly uses TRBD1 or TRBD2 (5 bases each). Trimming shortened V by 7 bases and J by 11 bases, and 16 bases separated the two germline ends. This CDR3 contains 12 residues. CDR3 nucleotide sequence: TGTGCCAGCAATCCCGGGGCGGGTGAGCAGTATTTT. Its protein product is CASNPGAGEQYF.

Concerning this clonotype: It may be a read error: a sequence one base away is much more abundant. The chain carries TRBV5-1 and TRBJ2-1; 8 bases are a match to TRBD1. The V and J ends lost 4 bases and 8 bases, in that order; junction bases with no gene match: 11. Germline CDR1 SGHRS, CDR2 YFSETQ. This CDR3 has 15 residues. The CDR3 protein is CASSPGWAGGDEQFF. In DNA form, the CDR3 reads TGCGCCAGCAGCCCGGGATGGGCAGGGGGCGATGAGCAGTTCTTC.

In this sample, this clonotype turned up a few times. This chain uses TRBV6-1 with TRBJ1-2; perhaps TRBD1 as D (6 bases). The CDR3 runs 13 residues. The V end lost 5 bases, the J end lost 6 bases, and 13 bases lay between the germline ends. CDR1 and CDR2 from the germline V gene are MNHNS and SASEGT. The CDR3 reads CASSPNNRDGYTF. The CDR3 DNA reads TGTGCCAGCAGTCCAAACAACAGGGATGGCTACACCTTC.

V gene TRBV7-9 combines with J gene TRBJ1-5; 7 bases line up with TRBD1. CDR3 length: 15 amino acids. Per the germline V gene, CDR1 is SEHNR and CDR2 is FQNEAQ (reference sequence). J gave up 2 bases and V 5 bases, and 6 bases lay outside the gene matches. The CDR3 DNA reads as TGTGCCAGCAGCGGGGGAGGGGGCGGCAATCAGCCCCAGCATTTT. Translation: CASSGGGGGNQPQHF.

This clonotype was counted ten times or more. The V and J genes are TRBV27 and TRBJ2-1; D could derive from TRBD1 or TRBD2 (5 bases each). The germline V gene encodes CDR1 MNHEY and CDR2 SMNVEV (reference sequence). This CDR3 is built from 13 residues. The V and J ends lost 4 bases and 1 base respectively, with 5 bases between them. DNA for the CDR3: TGTGCCAGCAGTTGGGGGTCCTACAATGAGCAGTTCTTC. This gives the protein CASSWGSYNEQFF.

The rearrangement links TRBV19 to TRBJ1-5; unclear D gene. Trimming took 7 bases from V and 11 from J, leaving 15 bases between them. This CDR3 region has 12 residues. In germline, CDR1 is LNHDA, CDR2 SQIVND (reference sequence). CDR3 loop: CASNSYEAAQHF. The CDR3 DNA reads TGTGCCAGTAATAGCTATGAGGCGGCCCAGCATTTT. The full variable domain, in which reference TRBV19 and TRBJ1-5 provide the parts outside the CDR3, is DGGITQSPKYLFRKEGQNVTLSCEQNLNHDAMYWYRQDPGQGLRLIYYSQIVNDFQKGDIAEGYSVSREKKESFPLTVTSAQKNPTAFYLCASNSYEAAQHFGDGTRLSIL.

V and J are TRBV5-1 and TRBJ1-1, with D possibly matching TRBD1 (5 bases). Germline CDR1 is SGHRS and CDR2 is YFSETQ. The CDR3 extends over 15 amino acids. V lost 0 bases and J 1 base, leaving 10 bases between the germline ends. CDR3 protein: CASSLGAGKNTEAFF. In DNA form, the CDR3 reads TGCGCCAGCAGCTTGGGGGCAGGGAAGAACACTGAAGCTTTCTTT.

The V gene is TRBV12-3 or TRBV12-4, the J gene TRBJ1-1; D is undetermined. The CDR3 consists of 14 residues. V shed 3 bases and J shed 1 base, with 9 bases lying between them. CDR3 nucleotides: TGTGCCAGCAGTTTGTTCAGGCGGAACACTGAAGCTTTCTTT. It is translated as CASSLFRRNTEAFF.

V is TRBV5-1 and J is TRBJ2-7; TRBD1 aligns across 7 bases. The germline V gene encodes CDR1 SGHRS and CDR2 YFSETQ. V gave up 4 bases and J gave up 3 bases; unmatched junction bases: 7. The CDR3 length is 14 residues. Here the CDR3 DNA reads TGCGCCAGCAGCCTGCGACAGGGCCACTACGAGCAGTACTTC. Amino acids: CASSLRQGHYEQYF.

In this sample, this clonotype turned up a few times. The rearrangement uses TRBV6-4 and TRBJ1-5; a weak D match, TRBD1 (6 bases). Germline-derived CDR1 and CDR2 are MRHNA and SNTAGT. The length of the CDR3 is 13 residues. Trimming took 7 bases from V and 7 from J, leaving 14 bases between them. The CDR3 loop reads CASTEGVVQPQHF. The CDR3 region has the DNA TGTGCCAGCACCGAGGGGGTCGTGCAGCCCCAGCATTTT.

As for this clonotype: A read error may be the cause here, since a much bigger clone is one base away. The genes are TRBV29-1 and TRBJ1-1; maybe TRBD1 (6 bases). Germline values: CDR1 SQVTM, CDR2 ANQGSEA. The CDR3 sequence is 13 residues long. CDR3: CSVDWGARGEACF. The CDR3 DNA sequence: TGCAGCGTTGATTGGGGGGCGAGGGGTGAAGCTTGCTTT.

This chain uses TRBV15 with TRBJ2-1, with 7 bases aligning to TRBD2. This CDR3 comprises 17 residues. CDR1 and CDR2 (germline): LNHNV, YYDKDF (reference sequence). Unmatched junction bases numbered 15, after V lost 4 bases and J lost 6 bases. The CDR3 protein is CATSTDEGRERGNEQFF. CDR3 nucleotides: TGTGCCACCAGCACCGACGAGGGGCGGGAGAGGGGCAATGAGCAGTTCTTC.

This clonotype was counted only a few times. The genes are TRBV4-1 and TRBJ2-7, with TRBD2 identical over 7 bases. V gave up 1 base and J gave up 6 bases; unmatched junction bases: 3. CDR1 is MGHRA, CDR2 YSYEKL, per germline. This CDR3 is 13 amino acids long. CDR3: CASSQAWGGEQYF. The CDR3, as DNA: TGCGCCAGCAGCCAAGCCTGGGGGGGCGAGCAGTACTTC.

The chain combines TRBV6-2 or TRBV6-3 with TRBJ2-7; D possibly matches TRBD1 or TRBD2 (5 bases each). CDR1 and CDR2 from the germline V gene are MNHEY and SVGEGT. CDR3 length equals 13 residues. V was shortened by 7 bases and J by 4 bases, with 14 bases between the two germline ends. Here the CDR3 DNA reads TGTGCCAGCACTCGGGACCCCAGATACGAGCAGTACTTC. It specifies CASTRDPRYEQYF.